Following are 9 T cell receptor beta chains from one sample sequenced in a study of T cell changes during pregnancy in multiple sclerosis. Method: immunoSEQ multiplex PCR; TCRdb's copy keeps in-frame clones and lacks some. The sample shows 50,000 to 75,000 clones, 91% of them seen only once. The material was peripheral blood, obtained in the third trimester of pregnancy. These receptors were obtained from a female donor in good health, enrolled as a control in a pregnancy study.

The V gene is TRBV11-1, the J gene TRBJ2-1; D possibly corresponds to TRBD2 (5 bases). CDR1 and CDR2 from the germline V gene are SGHAT and FQDESV (reference sequence). CDR3 length: 14 residues. Trimming left V 1 base short and J 3 bases short, with 7 bases between. This chain's CDR3 is CASSLGRDYNEQFF. The CDR3 nucleotides are TGTGCCAGCAGCTTAGGTCGGGACTACAATGAGCAGTTCTTC.

The V gene is TRBV7-6, the J gene TRBJ1-3, with TRBD1 matching over 12 bases. Losses at the gene ends were 5 bases for V and 4 bases for J; bases not matched to a gene: 15. The CDR3 has 19 residues. Looked up from germline, CDR1 is SGHVS and CDR2 is FNYEAQ. CDR3 in DNA: TGTGCCAGCAGCCTACCGGGACAGGGGGCTACGCCGCCGGGAAACACCATATATTTT. Its translation is CASSLPGQGATPPGNTIYF.

The rearrangement links TRBV18 to TRBJ2-5; possibly TRBD2 for D (6 bases). This CDR3 has 14 amino acids. Per germline, CDR1 KGHSH and CDR2 LQKENI. Trimming removed 6 bases at V and 3 bases at J, with 14 bases between. The CDR3 protein is CASSYSWGEETQYF. The CDR3 nucleotides read TGTGCCAGCTCCTACTCTTGGGGGGAAGAGACCCAGTACTTC.

The chain couples TRBV5-4 to TRBJ2-4; TRBD2 matches 11 bases. The CDR3 is 17 residues long. Trimming took 4 bases from V and 4 from J; bases not matched to a gene: 10. The germline V gene has CDR1 SGHNT and CDR2 YYREEE (reference sequence). CDR3 region: CASSPSFVAGGKNIQYF. In nucleotides, the CDR3 is TGTGCCAGCAGCCCGTCGTTCGTAGCGGGGGGGAAAAACATTCAGTACTTC.

V usage is TRBV12-5 and J usage is TRBJ2-7; D not certain. V was cut by 3 bases and J by 7 bases, with 7 bases left in between. This CDR3 is built from 11 residues. Germline values: CDR1 LGHNT, CDR2 FRNRAP. The CDR3 region has the DNA TGTGCTAGTGGTTTCCTCGGGGAGCAGTACTTC. Translation gives CASGFLGEQYF. Using reference TRBV12-5 and TRBJ2-7 for the parts outside the CDR3, the full variable domain is DARVTQTPRHKVTEMGQEVTMRCQPILGHNTVFWYRQTMMQGLELLAYFRNRAPLDDSGMPKDRFSAEMPDATLATLKIQPSEPRDSAVYFCASGFLGEQYFGPGTRLTVT.

This clone appeared a single time. This rearrangement joins TRBV7-9 to TRBJ2-7; TRBD2 matches at 9 bases. The CDR3 is 15 amino acids. Trimming cost V 5 bases and J 4 bases; bases outside gene matches: 9. Germline-derived CDR1 and CDR2 are SEHNR and FQNEAQ (reference sequence). The CDR3 DNA reads TGTGCCAGCAGCCTGAGTGGTAGCGGGAGTTACGAGCAGTACTTC. It yields the protein CASSLSGSGSYEQYF.

The rearrangement uses TRBV2 and TRBJ1-6; TRBD1 is a possible D gene (5 bases). This CDR3 has 17 amino acids. CDR1 SNHLY and CDR2 FYNNEI come from the germline V gene. The V gene lost 6 bases and the J gene lost 0 bases, with 15 bases spanning the gap. CDR3 protein: CASSAGTASSYNSPLHF. In nucleotides, the CDR3 is TGTGCCAGCAGCGCCGGGACTGCGAGCTCCTATAATTCACCCCTCCACTTT.

V usage is TRBV11-1 and J usage is TRBJ2-1, with TRBD2 identical over 13 bases. This CDR3 spans 15 amino acids. The ends lost 5 bases at V and 5 bases at J; junction bases unmatched: 3. Germline V gene sequence: CDR1 SGHAT, CDR2 FQDESV (reference sequence). Written as DNA, the CDR3 is TGTGCCAGCAGCCAGACTAGCGGGGGGAACAATGAGCAGTTCTTC. Translation gives CASSQTSGGNNEQFF.

The chain links TRBV30 to TRBJ2-2; possible D gene TRBD2, 5 bases. The CDR3 extends over 13 amino acids. The V gene's germline CDR1 is GTSNPN and CDR2 SVGIG (reference sequence). Trimming removed 0 bases at V and 4 bases at J, with 6 bases between. CDR3 bases: TGTGCCTGGAGTGTAGCGGTCACCGGGGAGCTGTTTTTT. Residues: CAWSVAVTGELFF.